The clone carrying this T cell receptor (beta chain) was seen a single time. The sample originates from a study of blood T cell repertoires in COVID-19. Profiled with immunoSEQ multiplex PCR; TCRdb holds only in-frame clones, not every one. The sample has fewer than 350,000 clones, about 88% seen once; the top ten hold approximately 2%. Sequencing was performed on PBMCs or T cells enriched from blood (not recorded which). This sequence originates from a woman aged 55-70 years in a cohort exposed to, infected with or recovered from COVID-19 (not recorded which).

CDR3 in amino acids: CASPPRQGPNTEAFF. CDR3 sequence (DNA): TGTGCCAGCCCCCCCAGACAGGGTCCGAACACTGAAGCTTTCTTT. J is TRBJ1-1 and V is TRBV28; TRBD1 matches 7 bases. The CDR3 is 15 amino acids. V lost 8 bases, J lost 1 base, and 10 bases stayed unmatched. Per germline, CDR1 MDHEN and CDR2 SYDVKM.